The clone carrying this T cell receptor (beta chain) has a handful of counts. Its antigen is unknown. Documented time point: sample taken at primary tumor resection. Without sorting, whole RNA was sequenced from tumor, nontumor lung or frozen PBMC. The donors, 60 to 80 patients with untreated early-stage non-small cell lung cancer, provided the samples. The sample originates from a study of spatial heterogeneity in lung cancer. Study conclusions and caveats: Ubiquitous expanded tumor TCRs were seen in blood more at resection than at follow-up.

Single TCR cDNA molecules each had their own unique molecular identifier. MiXCR was run by TCRdb on the 5' RACE reads, yielding one entry per CDR3 protein. Among about 14,000 distinct CDR3 sequences listed, 9.5% to 13% were seen once. The clonotype was recovered from a male donor with early-stage non-small cell lung cancer. The input for sequencing was PBMCs, taken at surgery.

The CDR3 region has the DNA TGTGCCAGCAGTTTAGTCACGCCACCAAAAGCTTTCTTT. Its translation is CASSLVTPPKAFF. This rearrangement joins TRBV28 to TRBJ1-1, with unresolved D. V was cut by 2 bases and J by 9 bases, with 13 bases left in between. There are 13 residues in the CDR3. Germline V gene data show CDR1 as MDHEN and CDR2 as SYDVKM.